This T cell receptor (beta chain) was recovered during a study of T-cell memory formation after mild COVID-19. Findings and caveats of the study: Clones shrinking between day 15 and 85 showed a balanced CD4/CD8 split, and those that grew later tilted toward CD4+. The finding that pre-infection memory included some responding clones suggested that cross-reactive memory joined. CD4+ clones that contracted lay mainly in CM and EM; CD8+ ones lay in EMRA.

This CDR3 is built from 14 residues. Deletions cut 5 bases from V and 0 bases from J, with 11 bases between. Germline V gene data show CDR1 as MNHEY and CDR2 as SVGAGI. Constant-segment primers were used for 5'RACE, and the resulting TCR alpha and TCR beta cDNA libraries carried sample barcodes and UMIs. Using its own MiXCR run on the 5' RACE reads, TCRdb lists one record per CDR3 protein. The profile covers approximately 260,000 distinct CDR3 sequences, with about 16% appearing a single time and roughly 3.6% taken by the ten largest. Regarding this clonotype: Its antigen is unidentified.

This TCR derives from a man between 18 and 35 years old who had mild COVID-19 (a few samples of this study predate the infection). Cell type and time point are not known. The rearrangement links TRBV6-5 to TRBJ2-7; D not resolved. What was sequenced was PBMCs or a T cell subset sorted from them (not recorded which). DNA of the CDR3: TGTGCCAGCAGTCCCAGCCGACTCTCCTACGAGCAGTACTTC. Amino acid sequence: CASSPSRLSYEQYF.